The 3 T cell receptor beta chains reported below all come from one sample, sequenced in a study of CD8+ T cells in alopecia areata. Extraction of RNA preceded its reverse transcription into cDNA, which served as the sequencing template. The table came from immunoSEQ multiplex PCR; TCRdb's copy has only in-frame clones and leaves some out. The profile covers almost 250,000 clones, with approximately 61% appearing a single time and 0.95% to 1.5% taken by the ten largest. Material: CD4+ T cells sorted from blood, obtained at week 0. These receptors all come from a human donor with alopecia areata.

The chain joins TRBV2 to TRBJ2-3, with D maybe TRBD2 (6 bases). CDR3 size: 13 residues. In germline, CDR1 is SNHLY, CDR2 FYNNEI. The V gene lost 6 bases and the J gene lost 2 bases, with 9 bases spanning the gap. Here the CDR3 DNA reads TGTGCCAGCAGCGGCGGGAACACAGATACGCAGTATTTT. It translates to CASSGGNTDTQYF. Drawing the rest from reference TRBV2 and TRBJ2-3, the complete variable domain is EPEVTQTPSHQVTQMGQEVILRCVPISNHLYFYWYRQILGQKVEFLVSFYNNEISEKSEIFDDQFSVERPDGSNFTLKIRSTKLEDSAMYFCASSGGNTDTQYFGPGTRLTVL.

V and J are TRBV19 and TRBJ2-7; no definite D call. Germline lookup yields CDR1 LNHDA and CDR2 SQIVND (reference sequence). This CDR3 comprises 12 residues. The germline V and J ends were trimmed by 6 bases and 1 base, with 7 bases remaining between them. The CDR3 region is CASSNSSYEQYF. The CDR3 region has the DNA TGTGCCAGTAGCAATTCATCCTACGAGCAGTACTTC.

This clone was recorded once. This chain uses TRBV29-1 with TRBJ2-7, with D possibly TRBD1 on 6 matching bases. Trimming cost V 5 bases and J 2 bases, with 10 bases left between them. Germline V gene lookup returns CDR1 SQVTM and CDR2 ANQGSEA. The CDR3 extends over 12 amino acids. CDR3 residues: CSVLGAPYEQYF. The CDR3 region has the DNA TGCAGCGTTCTGGGGGCTCCCTACGAGCAGTACTTC.